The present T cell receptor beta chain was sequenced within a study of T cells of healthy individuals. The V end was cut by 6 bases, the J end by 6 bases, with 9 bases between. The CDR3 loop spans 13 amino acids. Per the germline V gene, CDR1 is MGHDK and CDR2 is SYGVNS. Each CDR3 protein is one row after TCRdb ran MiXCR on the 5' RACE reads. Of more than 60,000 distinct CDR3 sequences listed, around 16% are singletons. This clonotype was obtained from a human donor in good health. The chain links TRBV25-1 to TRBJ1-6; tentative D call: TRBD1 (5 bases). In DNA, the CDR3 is TGTGCCAGCAGCCGGGGCCCTAATTCACCCCTCCACTTT. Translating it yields CASSRGPNSPLHF. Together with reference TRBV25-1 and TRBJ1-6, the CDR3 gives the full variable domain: EADIYQTPRYLVIGTGKKITLECSQTMGHDKMYWYQQDPGMELHLIHYSYGVNSTEKGDLSSESTVSRIRTEHFPLTLESARPSHTSQYLCASSRGPNSPLHFGNGTRLTVT.